The count of the clone carrying this T cell receptor beta chain is one. The data derive from a study of cytomegalovirus exposure and HLA in healthy donors. 60 Vbeta and 13 Jbeta primers were used in PCR. The repertoire was sequenced with immunoSEQ multiplex PCR; TCRdb's copy has only in-frame clones and lacks some. This table holds 130,000 to 150,000 clones, about 85% found once. The CDR3 is 17 amino acids. The junction had 14 bases not matched to a gene; V was cut back by 1 base and J by 6 bases. CDR1 is SGHTA and CDR2 is FQGNSA in the germline V gene. The source is a female donor in good health and CMV-seronegative. The V call is TRBV7-2, the J call TRBJ2-7, with 8 nucleotides matching TRBD2. The sample was PBMCs. The CDR3 bases are TGTGCCAGCAGCTTAGTAGGTTCCGGGGGGGTCTTGTCCGAGCAGTACTTC. Its protein product is CASSLVGSGGVLSEQYF.